This T cell receptor (beta chain) was documented in a study of blood T cell repertoires in COVID-19. Per the original methods: Researchers report that nucleated cell counts were estimated from reference gene primer amplification. The table came from immunoSEQ multiplex PCR; TCRdb's copy has only in-frame clones and leaves some out. V and J calls plus clone size are reproduced from that table; the DNA served to infer D and trimming. In the table there are about 260,000 clones, 85% to 95% of which are singletons. V lost 4 bases to trimming and J lost 9 bases; unmatched junction nucleotides: 12. The germline gives CDR1 MGHDK, CDR2 SYGVNS. This CDR3 spans 15 amino acids.

The J gene is TRBJ2-1, the V gene TRBV25-1, with 7 positions matching TRBD1. The source is a man aged 35 to 55 who had been exposed to COVID-19. Sequenced input: PBMCs or T cells enriched from blood (not recorded which). The CDR3 loop reads CASSAITEGAGEQFF. The CDR3 nucleotides read TGTGCCAGCAGTGCGATTACCGAGGGGGCTGGTGAGCAGTTCTTC.